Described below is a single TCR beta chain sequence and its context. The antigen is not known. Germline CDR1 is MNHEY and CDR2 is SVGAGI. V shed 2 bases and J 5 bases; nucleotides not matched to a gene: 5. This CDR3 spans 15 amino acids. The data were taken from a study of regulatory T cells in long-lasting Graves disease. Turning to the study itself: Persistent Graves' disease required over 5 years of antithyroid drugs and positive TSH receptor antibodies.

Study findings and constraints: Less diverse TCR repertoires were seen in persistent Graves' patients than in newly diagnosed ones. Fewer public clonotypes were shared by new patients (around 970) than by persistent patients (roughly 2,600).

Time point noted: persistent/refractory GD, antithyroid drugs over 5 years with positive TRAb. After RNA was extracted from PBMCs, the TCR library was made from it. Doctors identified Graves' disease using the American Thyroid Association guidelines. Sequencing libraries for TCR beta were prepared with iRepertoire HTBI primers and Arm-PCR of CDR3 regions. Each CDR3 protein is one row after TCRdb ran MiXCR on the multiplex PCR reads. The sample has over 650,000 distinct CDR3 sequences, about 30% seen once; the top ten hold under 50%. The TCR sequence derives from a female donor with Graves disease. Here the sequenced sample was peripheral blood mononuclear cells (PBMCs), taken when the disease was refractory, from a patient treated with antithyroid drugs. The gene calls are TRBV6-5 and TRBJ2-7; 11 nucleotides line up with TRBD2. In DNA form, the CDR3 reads TGTGCCAGCAGTTACCTGGCTAGCGGGAGGCACGAGCAGTACTTC. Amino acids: CASSYLASGRHEQYF.